The entry below describes one T cell receptor beta chain. This entry belongs to a study of blood T cell repertoires in COVID-19. TCRdb keeps only in-frame clones here, not all; method: immunoSEQ multiplex PCR. This sample yields about 150,000 clones, of which roughly 83% are seen a single time; about 5.2% belongs to the top ten. CDR1 is MNHEY, CDR2 SVGAGI, per germline. With 6 bases removed from V and 5 bases from J, the gap between germline ends came to 10 bases. The CDR3 sequence is 12 residues long. Input material: PBMCs or T cells enriched from blood (not recorded which). The receptor was derived from a man in his sixties or seventies who had been exposed to COVID-19. The V gene is TRBV6-5, the J gene TRBJ1-2; no clear D gene. The CDR3 sequence: CASSPGGYGYTF. CDR3 DNA: TGTGCCAGCAGCCCGGGAGGGTATGGCTACACCTTC.